A selection of T cell receptor beta chains follows, all from one sample in a study of cytomegalovirus exposure and HLA in healthy donors. TCRdb keeps only in-frame clones here, not all; method: immunoSEQ multiplex PCR. Found here are around 250,000 clones, about 90% of them singletons; the top ten hold more than 0.35%. The material sequenced was PBMCs. The receptors were gathered from a woman aged 18-35 years in good health and CMV-seronegative. Each CDR3 is given with its conserved first and last residue. D genes are given only for firm matches. Expanded clones are given a class, and other clones once, few, many or no size at all.

j_call: TRBJ2-5
v_call: TRBV7-2
clone_size: -
d_call: TRBD2
cdr3_nt: TGTGCCAGCAGCTTGGACGGGGGGGCCGTAAAGACCCAGTACTTC
cdr3_aa: CASSLDGGAVKTQYF

j_call: TRBJ2-5
v_call: TRBV5-6
clone_size: -
d_call: -
cdr3_nt: TGTGCCAGCAGGTTGGGGCTAGCGGAGACCCAGTACTTC
cdr3_aa: CASRLGLAETQYF

j_call: TRBJ1-2
v_call: TRBV27
clone_size: -
d_call: -
cdr3_nt: TGTGCCAGCAGCAACATCCAGGGGTTGGGCTACACCTTC
cdr3_aa: CASSNIQGLGYTF

j_call: TRBJ1-1
v_call: TRBV6-6
clone_size: -
d_call: -
cdr3_nt: TGTGCCAGCAGTGCGCAGGAGAACACTGAAGCTTTCTTT
cdr3_aa: CASSAQENTEAFF

j_call: TRBJ2-3
v_call: TRBV14
clone_size: -
d_call: TRBD2
cdr3_nt: TGTGCCAGCAGCCTTCTACCAGCGGGGAGCACAGATACGCAGTATTTT
cdr3_aa: CASSLLPAGSTDTQYF

j_call: TRBJ1-2
v_call: TRBV7-9
clone_size: -
d_call: -
cdr3_nt: TGTGCCAGCAGCTTAAGCACAGGACCTTACTATGGCTACACCTTC
cdr3_aa: CASSLSTGPYYGYTF

j_call: TRBJ1-6
v_call: TRBV7-9
clone_size: -
d_call: -
cdr3_nt: TGTGCCAGCAGCCGGGAGGACAGTTATAATTCACCCCTCCACTTT
cdr3_aa: CASSREDSYNSPLHF

j_call: TRBJ2-7
v_call: TRBV19
clone_size: -
d_call: -
cdr3_nt: TGTGCCAGTAGTATAGGAGAGGACGAGCAGTACTTC
cdr3_aa: CASSIGEDEQYF

j_call: TRBJ2-7
v_call: TRBV7-3
clone_size: -
d_call: TRBD1
cdr3_nt: TGTGCCAGCAGCTCTTCCGGGACAGGCTCCGACGAGCAGTACTTC
cdr3_aa: CASSSSGTGSDEQYF

j_call: TRBJ1-4
v_call: TRBV9
clone_size: -
d_call: -
cdr3_nt: TGTGCCAGCAGCGTAGGGCAGATTAATGAAAAACTGTTTTTT
cdr3_aa: CASSVGQINEKLFF

j_call: TRBJ2-5
v_call: TRBV6-1
clone_size: -
d_call: TRBD2
cdr3_nt: TGTGCCAGCAGTGAAAGGAGCGGGGGGTTCCAAGAGACCCAGTACTTC
cdr3_aa: CASSERSGGFQETQYF

j_call: TRBJ2-2
v_call: TRBV19
clone_size: many
d_call: -
cdr3_nt: TGTGCCAGTAGTCCGCCCAGGGACACCGGGGAGCTGTTTTTT
cdr3_aa: CASSPPRDTGELFF

j_call: TRBJ1-4
v_call: TRBV27
clone_size: -
d_call: TRBD1
cdr3_nt: TGTGCCAGCAGTCCGTGGACAGGGCGAAATGAAAAACTGTTTTTT
cdr3_aa: CASSPWTGRNEKLFF

j_call: TRBJ2-7
v_call: TRBV4-3
clone_size: once
d_call: TRBD1
cdr3_nt: TGCGCCAGCAGCCAAGATCACGGGACAGCCTCCCACGAGCAGTACTTC
cdr3_aa: CASSQDHGTASHEQYF

j_call: TRBJ1-6
v_call: TRBV11-2
clone_size: -
d_call: TRBD1
cdr3_nt: TGTGCCAGCAGCTGGGACAGGTCCCCCCTCCACTTT
cdr3_aa: CASSWDRSPLHF

j_call: TRBJ2-7
v_call: TRBV6-5
clone_size: -
d_call: TRBD1
cdr3_nt: TGTGCCAGCAGTCGACAGGGGGCTAGGTACGAGCAGTACTTC
cdr3_aa: CASSRQGARYEQYF

j_call: TRBJ2-2
v_call: TRBV7-3
clone_size: -
d_call: TRBD2
cdr3_nt: TGTGCCAGCAGCCGCGGGGGGACTTTAGGGGAGCTGTTTTTT
cdr3_aa: CASSRGGTLGELFF

j_call: TRBJ1-2
v_call: TRBV11-2
clone_size: -
d_call: -
cdr3_nt: TGTGCCAGCAGCTCCAGGTGGGACACCGCTGGGAACTATGGCTACACCTTC
cdr3_aa: CASSSRWDTAGNYGYTF

j_call: TRBJ1-5
v_call: TRBV6-1
clone_size: -
d_call: TRBD1
cdr3_nt: TGTGCCAGCAGACCGACAGGGGGTAGCAATCAGCCCCAGCATTTT
cdr3_aa: CASRPTGGSNQPQHF

j_call: TRBJ1-2
v_call: TRBV28
clone_size: -
d_call: -
cdr3_nt: TGTGCCAGCAGTTTATCTACAGGGAACTATGGCTACACCTTC
cdr3_aa: CASSLSTGNYGYTF

j_call: TRBJ2-1
v_call: TRBV12-5
clone_size: -
d_call: TRBD2
cdr3_nt: TGTGCTAGTGGCTCCCCGGTACAGACTAGCGGGGGTTACAATGAGCAGTTCTTC
cdr3_aa: CASGSPVQTSGGYNEQFF

j_call: TRBJ1-1
v_call: TRBV27
clone_size: -
d_call: -
cdr3_nt: TGTGCCAGCAGTTTAAAATCGCCCACAGGGCCTGAAGCTTTCTTT
cdr3_aa: CASSLKSPTGPEAFF

j_call: TRBJ2-7
v_call: TRBV6-4
clone_size: -
d_call: -
cdr3_nt: TGTGCCAGAGCCTCGGGTCAGACCCATCCCTACGAGCAGTACTTC
cdr3_aa: CARASGQTHPYEQYF

j_call: TRBJ2-1
v_call: TRBV10-3
clone_size: -
d_call: -
cdr3_nt: TGTGCCATCAGCCCCAGCGGAGGTGTGAATGAGCAGTTCTTC
cdr3_aa: CAISPSGGVNEQFF

j_call: TRBJ1-6
v_call: TRBV5-1
clone_size: -
d_call: TRBD1
cdr3_nt: TGCGCCAGCAGCACCATGAAGGGACAGGGCAATTCACCCCTCCACTTT
cdr3_aa: CASSTMKGQGNSPLHF

j_call: TRBJ1-5
v_call: TRBV27
clone_size: few
d_call: -
cdr3_nt: TGTGCCAGCAGTTTAGAACATAGCAATCAGCCCCAGCATTTT
cdr3_aa: CASSLEHSNQPQHF

j_call: TRBJ1-6
v_call: TRBV19
clone_size: -
d_call: -
cdr3_nt: TGTGCCAGTAGGGAGGACCCAGTGGGGTATAATTCACCCCTCCACTTT
cdr3_aa: CASREDPVGYNSPLHF

j_call: TRBJ2-5
v_call: TRBV6-1
clone_size: -
d_call: TRBD1
cdr3_nt: TGTGCCAGCAGTGTAGGGGGCTTTCAAGAGACCCAGTACTTC
cdr3_aa: CASSVGGFQETQYF

j_call: TRBJ2-3
v_call: TRBV6-6
clone_size: -
d_call: TRBD1
cdr3_nt: TGTGCCAGCAGTTCCCGGGACAGGGGGACAGATACGCAGTATTTT
cdr3_aa: CASSSRDRGTDTQYF

j_call: TRBJ2-3
v_call: TRBV9
clone_size: -
d_call: TRBD2
cdr3_nt: TGTGCCAGCAGCACCTATAGCGGGGCCACGGGAGCAGATACGCAGTATTTT
cdr3_aa: CASSTYSGATGADTQYF

j_call: TRBJ1-1
v_call: TRBV10-1
clone_size: -
d_call: -
cdr3_nt: TGCGCCAGCAGTGCGGGGGATCTCACTGAAGCTTTCTTT
cdr3_aa: CASSAGDLTEAFF

j_call: TRBJ1-1
v_call: TRBV7-9
clone_size: -
d_call: -
cdr3_nt: TGTGCCAGCAGTCATGTGACAGGTAACACTGAAGCTTTCTTT
cdr3_aa: CASSHVTGNTEAFF

j_call: TRBJ2-3
v_call: TRBV5-4
clone_size: -
d_call: -
cdr3_nt: TGTGCCAGCACGCCATTCGGTCCAGATACGCAGTATTTT
cdr3_aa: CASTPFGPDTQYF

j_call: TRBJ2-1
v_call: TRBV6-5
clone_size: -
d_call: -
cdr3_nt: TGTGCCAGCAGTTACTCCTCCGATACAGCTGAGCAGTTCTTC
cdr3_aa: CASSYSSDTAEQFF

j_call: TRBJ2-5
v_call: TRBV15
clone_size: -
d_call: TRBD1
cdr3_nt: TGTGCCACCAGCCCGCGGACAGGGGGCAAAGAGACCCAGTACTTC
cdr3_aa: CATSPRTGGKETQYF

j_call: TRBJ1-2
v_call: TRBV6-6
clone_size: -
d_call: -
cdr3_nt: TGTGCCAGCAGTTACGCCGAGACAGCTCCTGGCGGCTACACCTTC
cdr3_aa: CASSYAETAPGGYTF

j_call: TRBJ1-5
v_call: TRBV6-5
clone_size: -
d_call: -
cdr3_nt: TGTGCCAGCAGTTACTCGATGGCAGGGAATCAGCCCCAGCATTTT
cdr3_aa: CASSYSMAGNQPQHF

j_call: TRBJ1-1
v_call: TRBV19
clone_size: -
d_call: -
cdr3_nt: TGTGCCAGTAGTCTCAGGGGCACTACTGAAGCTTTCTTT
cdr3_aa: CASSLRGTTEAFF

j_call: TRBJ2-2
v_call: TRBV28
clone_size: -
d_call: TRBD1
cdr3_nt: TGTGCCAGCAGCAAAGGGGGCCACAGCACCGGGGAGCTGTTTTTT
cdr3_aa: CASSKGGHSTGELFF

j_call: TRBJ2-1
v_call: TRBV7-9
clone_size: -
d_call: TRBD2
cdr3_nt: TGTGCCAGCAGCTCCACAGCGGGGGACGACGATGAGCAGTTCTTC
cdr3_aa: CASSSTAGDDDEQFF

j_call: TRBJ2-2
v_call: TRBV11-3
clone_size: once
d_call: TRBD1
cdr3_nt: TGTGCCAGCAGTACCAGACCGACAGGGGGGGGAACCGGGGAGCTGTTTTTT
cdr3_aa: CASSTRPTGGGTGELFF

j_call: TRBJ2-5
v_call: TRBV6-5
clone_size: -
d_call: TRBD1
cdr3_nt: TGTGCCAGCATTGCTGACAGGGGCGATCAAGAGACCCAGTACTTC
cdr3_aa: CASIADRGDQETQYF

j_call: TRBJ1-2
v_call: TRBV29-1
clone_size: -
d_call: -
cdr3_nt: TGCAGCGTTGATGAGCAGGGCCTATACTATGGCTACACCTTC
cdr3_aa: CSVDEQGLYYGYTF

j_call: TRBJ1-3
v_call: TRBV7-2
clone_size: -
d_call: -
cdr3_nt: TGTGCCAGCAGCTTAAACGGCGGGAGCTCTGGAAACACCATATATTTT
cdr3_aa: CASSLNGGSSGNTIYF

j_call: TRBJ1-4
v_call: TRBV5-4
clone_size: -
d_call: -
cdr3_nt: TGTGCCAGCACCTCCCCCAATGAAAAACTGTTTTTT
cdr3_aa: CASTSPNEKLFF

j_call: TRBJ1-5
v_call: TRBV28
clone_size: -
d_call: TRBD1
cdr3_nt: TGTGCCAGCAGTTTACTACGGACAGGGAATCATCAGCCCCAGCATTTT
cdr3_aa: CASSLLRTGNHQPQHF

j_call: TRBJ1-4
v_call: TRBV2
clone_size: -
d_call: -
cdr3_nt: TGTGCCAGCAGTGAAGGGATAGGGGGGGTGAGGGCAACTAATGAAAAACTGTTTTTT
cdr3_aa: CASSEGIGGVRATNEKLFF

j_call: TRBJ2-1
v_call: TRBV27
clone_size: -
d_call: TRBD2
cdr3_nt: TGTGCCAGCAGTTTAGCGGGGGGAAATAATGAGCAGTTCTTC
cdr3_aa: CASSLAGGNNEQFF

j_call: TRBJ2-3
v_call: TRBV2
clone_size: -
d_call: -
cdr3_nt: TGTGCCAGCAGATCCAGTGCTAGCACAGATACGCAGTATTTT
cdr3_aa: CASRSSASTDTQYF

j_call: TRBJ2-2
v_call: TRBV30
clone_size: once
d_call: TRBD1
cdr3_nt: TGTGCCTGGAGTGCCGGGACAGCCAACACCGGGGAGCTGTTTTTT
cdr3_aa: CAWSAGTANTGELFF

j_call: TRBJ2-7
v_call: TRBV11-2
clone_size: -
d_call: TRBD2
cdr3_nt: TGTGCCAGCAGCTTACCTGGGACTAGCCGTTCCTACGAGCAGTACTTC
cdr3_aa: CASSLPGTSRSYEQYF

j_call: TRBJ1-1
v_call: TRBV28
clone_size: -
d_call: -
cdr3_nt: TGTGCCAGCAGTTTAATCGCGGATTACATGAACACTGAAGCTTTCTTT
cdr3_aa: CASSLIADYMNTEAFF

j_call: TRBJ2-1
v_call: TRBV14
clone_size: once
d_call: TRBD2
cdr3_nt: TGTGCCAGCAGCCAAACTAGCGGGCCTTACAATGAGCAGTTCTTC
cdr3_aa: CASSQTSGPYNEQFF

j_call: TRBJ2-1
v_call: TRBV6-5
clone_size: once
d_call: TRBD1
cdr3_nt: TGTGCCAGCAGGGAACAGGGGGCAAGGGACAATGAGCAGTTCTTC
cdr3_aa: CASREQGARDNEQFF

j_call: TRBJ1-1
v_call: TRBV5-1
clone_size: -
d_call: TRBD1
cdr3_nt: TGCGCCAGCAGCTTGACAGGGGCGATTGAAGCTTTCTTT
cdr3_aa: CASSLTGAIEAFF

j_call: TRBJ1-4
v_call: TRBV18
clone_size: -
d_call: TRBD1
cdr3_nt: TGTGCCAGCTCACCAGTCAGGGGGCGCGTCTCAACTAATGAAAAACTGTTTTTT
cdr3_aa: CASSPVRGRVSTNEKLFF

j_call: TRBJ1-3
v_call: TRBV11-2
clone_size: -
d_call: TRBD1
cdr3_nt: TGTGCCAGCAGCTTAGCGGGGACAGGCGGAAACACCATATATTTT
cdr3_aa: CASSLAGTGGNTIYF

j_call: TRBJ1-3
v_call: TRBV5-1
clone_size: -
d_call: -
cdr3_nt: TGCGCCAGCAGCTTGAGCGGAAACACCATATATTTT
cdr3_aa: CASSLSGNTIYF

j_call: TRBJ1-1
v_call: TRBV5-1
clone_size: -
d_call: -
cdr3_nt: TGCGCCAGCAGCTTGGAGGGGCGGAACACTGAAGCTTTCTTT
cdr3_aa: CASSLEGRNTEAFF